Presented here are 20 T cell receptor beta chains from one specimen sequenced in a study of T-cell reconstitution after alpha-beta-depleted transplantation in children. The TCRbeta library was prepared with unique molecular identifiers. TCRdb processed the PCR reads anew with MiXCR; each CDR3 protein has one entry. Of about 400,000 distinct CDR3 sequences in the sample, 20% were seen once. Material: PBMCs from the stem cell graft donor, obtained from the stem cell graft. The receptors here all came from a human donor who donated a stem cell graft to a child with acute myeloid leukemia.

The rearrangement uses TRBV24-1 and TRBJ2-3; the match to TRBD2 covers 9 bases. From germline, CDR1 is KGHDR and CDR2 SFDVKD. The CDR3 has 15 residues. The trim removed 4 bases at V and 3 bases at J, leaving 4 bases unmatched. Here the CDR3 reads CATSETTSGTDTQYF. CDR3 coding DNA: TGTGCCACCAGTGAAACAACTAGCGGGACAGATACGCAGTATTTT.

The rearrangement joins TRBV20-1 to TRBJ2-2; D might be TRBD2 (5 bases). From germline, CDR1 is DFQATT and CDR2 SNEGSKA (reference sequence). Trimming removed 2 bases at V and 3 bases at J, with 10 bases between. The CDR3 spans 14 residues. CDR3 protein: CSARSGVDTGELFF. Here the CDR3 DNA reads TGCAGTGCTAGAAGCGGTGTGGACACCGGGGAGCTGTTTTTT.

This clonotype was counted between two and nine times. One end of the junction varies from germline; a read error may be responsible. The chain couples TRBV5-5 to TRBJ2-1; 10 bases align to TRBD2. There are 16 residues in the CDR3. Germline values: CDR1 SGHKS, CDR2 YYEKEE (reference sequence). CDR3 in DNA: TGTGCCAGCAGCCTATCGGCTAGCGGGAGCTACTATGAGCAGTTCTTC. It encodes CASSLSASGSYYEQFF.

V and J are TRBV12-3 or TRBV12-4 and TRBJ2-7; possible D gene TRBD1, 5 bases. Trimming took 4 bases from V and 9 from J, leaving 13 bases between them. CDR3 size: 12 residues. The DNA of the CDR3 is TGTGCCAGCAGTTCATCGCAGGGTTGGCAGTACTTC. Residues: CASSSSQGWQYF.

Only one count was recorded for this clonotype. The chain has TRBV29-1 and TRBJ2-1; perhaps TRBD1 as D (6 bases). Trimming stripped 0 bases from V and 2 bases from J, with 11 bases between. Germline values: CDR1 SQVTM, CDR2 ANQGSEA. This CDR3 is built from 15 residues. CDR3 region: CSVEDLSGAYNEQFF. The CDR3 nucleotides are TGCAGCGTTGAAGATCTGTCAGGGGCCTACAATGAGCAGTTCTTC.

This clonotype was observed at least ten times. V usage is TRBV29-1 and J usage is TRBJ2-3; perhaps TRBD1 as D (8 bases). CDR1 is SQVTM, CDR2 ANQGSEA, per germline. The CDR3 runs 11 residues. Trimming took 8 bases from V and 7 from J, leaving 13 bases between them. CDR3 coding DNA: TGCAGCCAACAGGGGGGGAATACGCAGTATTTT. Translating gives CSQQGGNTQYF.

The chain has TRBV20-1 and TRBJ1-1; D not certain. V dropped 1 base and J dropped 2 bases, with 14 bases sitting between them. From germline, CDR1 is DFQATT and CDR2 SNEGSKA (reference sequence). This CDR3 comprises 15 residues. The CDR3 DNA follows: TGCAGTGCTAGAGGCAAGATCGCAACTAACACTGAAGCTTTCTTT. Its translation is CSARGKIATNTEAFF.

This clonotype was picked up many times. CDR3 sequence: CSAGPSYEQYF. In DNA, the CDR3 is TGCAGTGCTGGACCAAGTTACGAGCAGTACTTC. The chain employs TRBV20-1 and TRBJ2-7; D not certain. The length of the CDR3 is 11 residues. With 5 bases removed from V and 4 bases from J, the gap between germline ends came to 9 bases. The germline CDR1 and CDR2 sequences are DFQATT and SNEGSKA (reference sequence).

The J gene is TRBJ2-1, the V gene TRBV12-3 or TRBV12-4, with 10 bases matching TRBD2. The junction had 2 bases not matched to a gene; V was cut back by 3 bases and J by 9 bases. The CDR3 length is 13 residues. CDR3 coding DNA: TGTGCCAGCAGTTTCCGGACTAGCGGTGAGCAGTTCTTC. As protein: CASSFRTSGEQFF.

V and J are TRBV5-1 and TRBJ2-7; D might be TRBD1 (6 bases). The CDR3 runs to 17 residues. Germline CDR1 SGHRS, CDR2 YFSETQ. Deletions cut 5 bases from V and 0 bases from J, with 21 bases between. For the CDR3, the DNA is TGCGCCAGCAGAAAGGACAGCCCAATTCCCTTCTCCTACGAGCAGTACTTC. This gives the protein CASRKDSPIPFSYEQYF.

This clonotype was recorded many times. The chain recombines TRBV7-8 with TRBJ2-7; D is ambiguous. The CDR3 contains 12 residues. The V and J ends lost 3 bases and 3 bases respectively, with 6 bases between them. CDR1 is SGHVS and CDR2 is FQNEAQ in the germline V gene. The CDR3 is CASSFRIYEQYF. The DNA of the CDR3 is TGTGCCAGCAGCTTCCGGATCTACGAGCAGTACTTC. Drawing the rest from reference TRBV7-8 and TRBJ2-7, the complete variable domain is GAGVSQSPRYKVAKRGQDVALRCDPISGHVSLFWYQQALGQGPEFLTYFQNEAQLDKSGLPSDRFFAERPEGSVSTLKIQRTQQEDSAVYLCASSFRIYEQYFGPGTRLTVT.

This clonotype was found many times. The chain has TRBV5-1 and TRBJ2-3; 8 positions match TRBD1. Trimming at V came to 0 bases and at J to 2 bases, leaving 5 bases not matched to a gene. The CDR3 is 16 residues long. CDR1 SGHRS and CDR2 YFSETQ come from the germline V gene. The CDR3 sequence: CASSLAPGQDTDTQYF. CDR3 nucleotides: TGCGCCAGCAGCTTGGCACCGGGACAGGACACAGATACGCAGTATTTT.

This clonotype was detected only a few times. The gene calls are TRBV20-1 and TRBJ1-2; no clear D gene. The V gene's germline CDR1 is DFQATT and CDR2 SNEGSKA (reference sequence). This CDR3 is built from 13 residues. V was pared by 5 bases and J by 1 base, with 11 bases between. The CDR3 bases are TGCAGTGCTGGCAGGAAAAATAACTATGGCTACACCTTC. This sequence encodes CSAGRKNNYGYTF.

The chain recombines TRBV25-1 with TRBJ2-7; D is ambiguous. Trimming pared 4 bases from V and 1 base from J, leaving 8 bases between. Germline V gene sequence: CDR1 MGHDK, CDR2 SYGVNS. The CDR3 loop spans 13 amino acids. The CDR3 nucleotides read TGTGCCAGCAGTGGTAAGGGATCCTACGAGCAGTACTTC. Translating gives CASSGKGSYEQYF.

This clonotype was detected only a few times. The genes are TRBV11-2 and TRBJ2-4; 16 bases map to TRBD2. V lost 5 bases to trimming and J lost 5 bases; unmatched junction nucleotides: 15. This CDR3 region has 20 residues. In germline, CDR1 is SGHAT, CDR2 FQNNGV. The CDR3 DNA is TGTGCCAGCAGCCAGAGTCCCGGGACTAGCGGGAGGGCTACCCAAAACATTCAGTACTTC. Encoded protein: CASSQSPGTSGRATQNIQYF.

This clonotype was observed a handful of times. The CDR3 sequence is CASSEDGRIGEQFF. In nucleotides, the CDR3 is TGTGCCAGCAGTGAGGACGGGAGGATCGGTGAGCAGTTCTTC. The rearrangement joins TRBV2 to TRBJ2-1; 7 nucleotides agree with TRBD2. V lost 3 bases to trimming and J lost 9 bases; unmatched junction nucleotides: 8. The CDR3 consists of 14 residues. CDR1 is SNHLY, CDR2 FYNNEI, per germline.

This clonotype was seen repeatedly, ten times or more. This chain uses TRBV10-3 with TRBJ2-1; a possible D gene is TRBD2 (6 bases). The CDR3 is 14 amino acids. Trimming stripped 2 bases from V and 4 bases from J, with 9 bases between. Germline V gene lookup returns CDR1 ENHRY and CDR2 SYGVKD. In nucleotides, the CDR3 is TGTGCCATCAGTGAGCGGGAGCAGTACAATGAGCAGTTCTTC. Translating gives CAISEREQYNEQFF.

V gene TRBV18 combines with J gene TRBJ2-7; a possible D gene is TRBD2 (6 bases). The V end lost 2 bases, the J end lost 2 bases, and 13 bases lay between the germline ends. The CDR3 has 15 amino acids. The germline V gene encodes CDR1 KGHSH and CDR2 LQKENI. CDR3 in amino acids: CASSPGAGRTYEQYF. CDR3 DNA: TGTGCCAGCTCACCAGGGGCGGGAAGGACCTACGAGCAGTACTTC.

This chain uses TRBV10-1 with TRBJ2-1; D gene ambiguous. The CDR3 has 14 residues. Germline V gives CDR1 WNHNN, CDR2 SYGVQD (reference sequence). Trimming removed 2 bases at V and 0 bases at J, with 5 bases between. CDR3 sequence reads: CASSEESSYNEQFF. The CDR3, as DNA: TGCGCCAGCAGTGAGGAGAGCTCCTACAATGAGCAGTTCTTC.

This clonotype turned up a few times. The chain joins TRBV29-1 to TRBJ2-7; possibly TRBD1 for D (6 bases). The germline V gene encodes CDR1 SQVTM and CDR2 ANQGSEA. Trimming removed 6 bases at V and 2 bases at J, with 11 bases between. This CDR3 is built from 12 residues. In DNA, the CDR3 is TGCAGCGTAACGGACAGAGCCTACGAGCAGTACTTC. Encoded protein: CSVTDRAYEQYF.